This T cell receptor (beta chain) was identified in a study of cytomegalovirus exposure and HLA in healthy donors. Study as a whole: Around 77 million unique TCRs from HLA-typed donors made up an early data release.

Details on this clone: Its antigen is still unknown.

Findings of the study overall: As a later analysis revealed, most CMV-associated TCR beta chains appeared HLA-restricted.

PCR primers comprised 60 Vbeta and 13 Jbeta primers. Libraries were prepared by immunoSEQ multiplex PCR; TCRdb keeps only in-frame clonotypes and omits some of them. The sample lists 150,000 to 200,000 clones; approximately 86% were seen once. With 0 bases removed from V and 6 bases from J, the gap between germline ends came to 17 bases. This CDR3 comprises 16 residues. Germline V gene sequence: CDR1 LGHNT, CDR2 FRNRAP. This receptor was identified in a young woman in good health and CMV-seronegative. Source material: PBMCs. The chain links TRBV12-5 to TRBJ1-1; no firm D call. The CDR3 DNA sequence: TGTGCTAGTGGTTTGGTACTTCCGGGTTTGAGCGCTGAAGCTTTCTTT. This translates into CASGLVLPGLSAEAFF. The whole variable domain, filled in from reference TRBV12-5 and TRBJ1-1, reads DARVTQTPRHKVTEMGQEVTMRCQPILGHNTVFWYRQTMMQGLELLAYFRNRAPLDDSGMPKDRFSAEMPDATLATLKIQPSEPRDSAVYFCASGLVLPGLSAEAFFGQGTRLTVV.